This T cell receptor (beta chain) was sequenced for a study of T cell responses to AZD1222 COVID-19 vaccine (dated by TCRdb to the early 2020s). About the investigation overall: AZD1222 recipients with second doses at about 4 weeks or about 12 weeks were pooled, because spike-specific TCR depth and breadth did not differ between schedules. Enrollment into the trials was organized by age into subgroups of 18-55, 56-69 and 70-plus years, and those subgroups contained roughly 140, 27 and 60 TCR-sequenced participants, respectively. TCR sequencing was performed for over 230 trial participants, of whom around 200 were given two doses of AZD1222 and some 26 were given two doses of MenACWY control vaccine. The investigation overall reported the following: The 56-69-year group was small, and its depth increase did not reach significance, likely because of low power. Most participants were white British and females outnumbered males, and the authors suggested that clonal diversity may have been underestimated. Epitopes outside the regions mutated in the B.1.351 and B.1.1.7 variants were reportedly recognized by nearly half of the unique spike-specific TCRs. CD4 TCRs associated with the vaccine covered the entire spike protein, and the dominant responses were in regions 160-218 and 743-854. Conclusions about previously exposed vaccinees are limited because only 5 or 6 AZD1222 recipients were SARS-CoV-2 seropositive at baseline. Because no samples from the day 14 peak response were available, repertoires could be characterized only after the peak T cell response. After two AZD1222 doses, both the breadth and the depth of spike-specific TCRs were significantly higher than at day 0 and than in MenACWY recipients.

The CDR3 regions of human TCRbeta chains were analyzed by immunosequencing. For the original study's pipeline: TCRs in the repertoires were compared against a reference library of SARS-CoV-2-specific TCRs that had been generated with the MIRA antigen-specificity platform. Breadth meant the fraction of unique TCRs that were SARS-CoV-2-associated, whereas depth meant the fraction of total T cells that were SARS-CoV-2-associated. Using the MIRA data, every spike-specific TCR was mapped to the spike region that the TCR reacted to and assigned to either a CD4 or a CD8 class. Log10-transformed breadth and depth values were compared by one-way ANOVA with Sidak's multiple comparisons tests. TCRdb obtained this table from immuneACCESS and retained in-frame rearrangements with V and J assigned. These tables miss some clones; where compared with another copy, unresolved V genes account for less than half of the shortfall, and the remainder is unexplained. V and J calls and clone size are as listed in that table; D and trimming were resolved from the DNA. Here the sample has over 85,000 clones; about 85% occur a single time. The ten largest clones represent over 1.5% of the sample.

In the case of this clone: This receptor's antigen is unknown. One base away there is no much larger clone; base qualities are not given.

Including cysteine and phenylalanine, the CDR3 has 15 amino acids. The DNA shown is the 45-base CDR3, in frame from base 1. The germline V gene specifies LGHNA as CDR1 and YNFKEQ as CDR2. Trimming removed 4 bases from V and 3 bases from J; the gene matches leave 3 bases unexplained. Interpreted using the paper, the time point label stands for: baseline before first vaccination. Vaccinee samples were obtained from the UK trials COV001 and COV002, which included a single-blind randomized controlled phase 2/3 trial of AZD1222 (ChAdOx1 nCoV-19) in healthy adults. For TCRbeta chain sequencing, PBMC samples from trial participants were taken at day 0 and at day 28 after the second dose.

Rearrangement joined TRBV4-2 to TRBJ2-3, with 11 bases aligning to TRBD1. Source: peripheral blood, taken on day 0 of AZD1222 vaccination. The origin of this receptor is an adult in good health. The base sequence is TGTGCCAGCAGCCTCGGACAGGGGGCAACAGATACGCAGTATTTT. The resulting protein is CASSLGQGATDTQYF.